This TCR beta chain was recovered during a study of ipilimumab plus nivolumab after autologous stem cell transplantation. The CDR3 consists of 13 residues. The germline gives CDR1 LNHDA, CDR2 SQIVND (reference sequence). Unmatched junction bases numbered 3, after V lost 5 bases and J lost 8 bases. The method was immunoSEQ multiplex PCR; TCRdb's version includes in-frame clones alone and lacks a portion of them. The sample has about 43,000 clones, over 75% seen once. V usage is TRBV19 and J usage is TRBJ2-2, with 9 bases fitting TRBD1. This specimen was PBMCs, taken in a trial of ipilimumab plus nivolumab as post-transplant consolidation. The source of this sequence is a male donor with multiple myeloma. CDR3 sequence: CASSGDRDGELFF. The CDR3 region has the DNA TGTGCCAGTAGTGGGGACAGGGATGGGGAGCTGTTTTTT.